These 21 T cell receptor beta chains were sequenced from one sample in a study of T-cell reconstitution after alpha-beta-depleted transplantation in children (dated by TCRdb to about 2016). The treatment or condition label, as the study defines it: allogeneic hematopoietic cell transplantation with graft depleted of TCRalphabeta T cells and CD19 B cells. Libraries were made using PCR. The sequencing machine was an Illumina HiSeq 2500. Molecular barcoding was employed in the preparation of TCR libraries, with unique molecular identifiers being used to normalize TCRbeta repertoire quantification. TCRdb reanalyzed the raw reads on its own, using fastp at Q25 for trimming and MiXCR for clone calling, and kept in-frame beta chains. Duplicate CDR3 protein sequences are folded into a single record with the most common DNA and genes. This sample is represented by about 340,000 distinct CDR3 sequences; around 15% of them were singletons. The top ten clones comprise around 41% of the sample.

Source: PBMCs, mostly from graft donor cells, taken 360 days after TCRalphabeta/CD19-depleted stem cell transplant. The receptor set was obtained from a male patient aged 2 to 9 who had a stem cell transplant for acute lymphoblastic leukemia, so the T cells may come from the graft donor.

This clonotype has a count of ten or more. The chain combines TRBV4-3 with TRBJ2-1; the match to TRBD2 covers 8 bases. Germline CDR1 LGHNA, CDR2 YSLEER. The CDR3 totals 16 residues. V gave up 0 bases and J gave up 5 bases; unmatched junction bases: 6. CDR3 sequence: CASSQDGPGLDNEQFF. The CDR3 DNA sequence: TGCGCCAGCAGCCAAGATGGTCCGGGACTAGACAATGAGCAGTTCTTC.

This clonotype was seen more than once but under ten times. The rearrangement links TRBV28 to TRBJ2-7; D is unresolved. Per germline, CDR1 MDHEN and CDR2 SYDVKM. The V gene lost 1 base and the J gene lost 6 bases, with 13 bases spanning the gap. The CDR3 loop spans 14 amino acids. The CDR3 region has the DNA TGTGCCAGCAGTTTATACGGTAGGCGTATCGAGCAGTACTTC. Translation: CASSLYGRRIEQYF. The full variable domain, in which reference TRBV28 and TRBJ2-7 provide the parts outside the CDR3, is DVKVTQSSRYLVKRTGEKVFLECVQDMDHENMFWYRQDPGLGLRLIYFSYDVKMKEKGDIPEGYSVSREKKERFSLILESASTNQTSMYLCASSLYGRRIEQYFGPGTRLTVT.

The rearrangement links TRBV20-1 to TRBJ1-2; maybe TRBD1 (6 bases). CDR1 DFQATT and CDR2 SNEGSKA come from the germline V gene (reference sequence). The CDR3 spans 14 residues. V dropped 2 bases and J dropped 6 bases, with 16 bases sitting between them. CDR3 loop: CSARNPGATDGYTF. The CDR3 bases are TGCAGTGCTAGAAATCCGGGGGCGACGGATGGCTACACCTTC.

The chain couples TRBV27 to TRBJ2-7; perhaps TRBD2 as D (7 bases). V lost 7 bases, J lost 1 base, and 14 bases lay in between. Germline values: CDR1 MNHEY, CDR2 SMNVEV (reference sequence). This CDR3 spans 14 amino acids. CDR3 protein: CASTPRGGSYEQYF. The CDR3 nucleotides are TGTGCCAGCACCCCCAGGGGAGGGTCCTACGAGCAGTACTTC.

Here the CDR3 reads CATSDPPRGGRNEQFF. CDR3 bases: TGTGCCACCAGTGACCCTCCAAGGGGGGGTAGAAATGAGCAGTTCTTC. The chain is built from TRBV24-1 and TRBJ2-1; possible D gene TRBD2, 7 bases. The germline V and J ends were trimmed by 4 bases and 7 bases, with 19 bases remaining between them. The CDR3 runs to 16 residues. Germline CDR1 KGHDR, CDR2 SFDVKD.

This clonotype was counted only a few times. The chain's CDR3 is CASSRNGQGGVSNQPQHF. As DNA, the CDR3 is TGTGCCAGCTCACGGAACGGACAGGGAGGGGTTAGCAATCAGCCCCAGCATTTT. The rearrangement joins TRBV18 to TRBJ1-5; 8 positions agree with TRBD1. Germline V gene lookup returns CDR1 KGHSH and CDR2 LQKENI. Germline trimming cut 4 bases from V and 0 bases from J; bases unmatched to any gene: 11. The CDR3 is 18 amino acids.

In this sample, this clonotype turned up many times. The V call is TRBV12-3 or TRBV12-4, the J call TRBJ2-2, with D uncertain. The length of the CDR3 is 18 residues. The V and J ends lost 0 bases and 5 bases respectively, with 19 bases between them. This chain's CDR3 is CASSLALNRISPTGELFF. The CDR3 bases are TGTGCCAGCAGTTTAGCGCTAAATAGGATCAGCCCGACCGGGGAGCTGTTTTTT.

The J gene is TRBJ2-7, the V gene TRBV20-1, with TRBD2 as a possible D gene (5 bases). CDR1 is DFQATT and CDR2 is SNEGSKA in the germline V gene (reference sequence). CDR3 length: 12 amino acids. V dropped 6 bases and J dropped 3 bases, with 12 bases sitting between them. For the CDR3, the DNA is TGCAGTGCCCTAGGACGGGGCTACGAGCAGTACTTC. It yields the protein CSALGRGYEQYF.

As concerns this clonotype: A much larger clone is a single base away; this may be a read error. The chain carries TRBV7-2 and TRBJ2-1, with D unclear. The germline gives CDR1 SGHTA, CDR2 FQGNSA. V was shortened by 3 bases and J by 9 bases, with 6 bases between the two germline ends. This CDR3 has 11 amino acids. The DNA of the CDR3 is TGTGCCAGCAGCTTGTGGAGTGAGCAGTTCTTC. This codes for CASSLWSEQFF.

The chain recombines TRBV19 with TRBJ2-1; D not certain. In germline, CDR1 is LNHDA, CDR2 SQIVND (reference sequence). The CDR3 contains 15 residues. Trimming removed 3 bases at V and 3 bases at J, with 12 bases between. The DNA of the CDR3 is TGTGCCAGTAGTATGTTCTCCCCCTACTACAATGAGCAGTTCTTC. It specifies CASSMFSPYYNEQFF.

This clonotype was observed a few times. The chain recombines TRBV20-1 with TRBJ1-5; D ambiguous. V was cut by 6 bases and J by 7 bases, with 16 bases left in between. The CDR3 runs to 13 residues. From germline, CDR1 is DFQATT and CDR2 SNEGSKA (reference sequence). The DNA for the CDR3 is TGCAGTGCCAAGGGTAGTAGAAGGCAGCCCCAGCATTTT. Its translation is CSAKGSRRQPQHF.

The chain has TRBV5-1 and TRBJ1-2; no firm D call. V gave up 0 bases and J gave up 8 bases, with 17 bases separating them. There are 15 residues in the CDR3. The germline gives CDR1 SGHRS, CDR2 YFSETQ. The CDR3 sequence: CASSLGVGRRGGYTF. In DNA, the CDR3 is TGCGCCAGCAGCTTGGGGGTAGGGAGGAGAGGCGGCTACACCTTC.

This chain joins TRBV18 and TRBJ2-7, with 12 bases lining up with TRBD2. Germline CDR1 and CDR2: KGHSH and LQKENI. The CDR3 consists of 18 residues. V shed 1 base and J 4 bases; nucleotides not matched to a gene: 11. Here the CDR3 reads CASSPLRIRTSGGYEQYF. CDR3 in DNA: TGTGCCAGCTCACCACTTCGCATTCGTACTAGCGGGGGGTACGAGCAGTACTTC. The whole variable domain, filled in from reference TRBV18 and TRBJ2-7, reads NAGVMQNPRHLVRRRGQEARLRCSPMKGHSHVYWYRQLPEEGLKFMVYLQKENIIDESGMPKERFSAEFPKEGPSILRIQQVVRGDSAAYFCASSPLRIRTSGGYEQYFGPGTRLTVT.

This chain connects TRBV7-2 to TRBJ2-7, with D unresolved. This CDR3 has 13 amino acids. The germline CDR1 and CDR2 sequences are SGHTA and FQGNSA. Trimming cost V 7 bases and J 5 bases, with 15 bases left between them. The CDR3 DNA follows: TGTGCCAGCACCCCTCGCCCCCCTCACGAGCAGTACTTC. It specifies CASTPRPPHEQYF.

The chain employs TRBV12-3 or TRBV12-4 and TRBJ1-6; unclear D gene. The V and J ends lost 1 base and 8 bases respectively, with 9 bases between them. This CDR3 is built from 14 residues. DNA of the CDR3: TGTGCCAGCAGTTTAGTGCCGAGAGATTCACCCCTCCACTTT. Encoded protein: CASSLVPRDSPLHF.

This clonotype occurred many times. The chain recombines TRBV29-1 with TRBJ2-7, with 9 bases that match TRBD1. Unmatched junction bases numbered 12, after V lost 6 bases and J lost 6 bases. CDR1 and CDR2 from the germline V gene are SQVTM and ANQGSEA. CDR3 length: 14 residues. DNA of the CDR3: TGCAGCGTAGTGGGACAGGGCGGCTTGGGCGAGCAGTACTTC. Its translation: CSVVGQGGLGEQYF.

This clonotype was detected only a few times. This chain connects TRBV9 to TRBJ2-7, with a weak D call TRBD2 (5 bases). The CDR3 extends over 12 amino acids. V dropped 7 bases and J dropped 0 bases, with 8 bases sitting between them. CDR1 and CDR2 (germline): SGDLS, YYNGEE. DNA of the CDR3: TGTGCCAGCGGGAGTCTCTCCTACGAGCAGTACTTC. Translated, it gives CASGSLSYEQYF.

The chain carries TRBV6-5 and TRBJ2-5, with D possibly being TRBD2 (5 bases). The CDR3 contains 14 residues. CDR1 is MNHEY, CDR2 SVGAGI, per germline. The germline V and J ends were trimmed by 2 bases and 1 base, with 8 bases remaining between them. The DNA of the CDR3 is TGTGCCAGCAGTTACGGAGGCGTCCAAGAGACCCAGTACTTC. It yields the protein CASSYGGVQETQYF.

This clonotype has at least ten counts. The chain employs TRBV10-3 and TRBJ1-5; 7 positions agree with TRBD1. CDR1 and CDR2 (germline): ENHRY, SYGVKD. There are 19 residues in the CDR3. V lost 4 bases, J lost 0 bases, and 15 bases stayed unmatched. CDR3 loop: CAISGNHRGENYSNQPQHF. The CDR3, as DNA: TGTGCCATCAGTGGGAACCACAGGGGCGAAAACTATAGCAATCAGCCCCAGCATTTT.

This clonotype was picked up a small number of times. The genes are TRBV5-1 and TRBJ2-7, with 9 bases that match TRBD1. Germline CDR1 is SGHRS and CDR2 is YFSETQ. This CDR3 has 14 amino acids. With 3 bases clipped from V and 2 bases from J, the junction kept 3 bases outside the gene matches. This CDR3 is CASSSDRGTYEQYF. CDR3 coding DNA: TGCGCCAGCAGCTCGGACAGGGGTACCTACGAGCAGTACTTC.

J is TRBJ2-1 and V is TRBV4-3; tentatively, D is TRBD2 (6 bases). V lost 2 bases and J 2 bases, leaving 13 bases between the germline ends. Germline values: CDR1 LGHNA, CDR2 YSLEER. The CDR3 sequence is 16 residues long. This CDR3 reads CASSQNSGLPYNEQFF. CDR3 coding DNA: TGCGCCAGCAGCCAAAATTCTGGACTACCCTACAATGAGCAGTTCTTC.